The TCR beta chain described here comes from a study of blood T cell repertoires in COVID-19. The CDR3 consists of 16 residues. Trimming cost V 5 bases and J 7 bases, with 22 bases left between them. Germline V gives CDR1 SGHRS, CDR2 YFSETQ. Per the original data handling: The assay estimated nucleated cells by amplifying reference gene primers. The method was immunoSEQ multiplex PCR; TCRdb's version includes in-frame clones alone and lacks a portion of them. V and J calls and clone size come straight from that table; D and trimming were deduced from the DNA. The sample contains under 200,000 clones, around nine tenths of which appear only once.

The sequencing sample was made of peripheral blood. The receptor comes from a man between 35 and 55 years old with active or convalescent COVID-19. This chain links TRBV5-1 with TRBJ2-1; tentative D call: TRBD1 (5 bases). The CDR3 is CASSVRGANDFNEQFF. CDR3 DNA sequence: TGCGCCAGCAGTGTAAGGGGCGCGAACGATTTTAATGAGCAGTTCTTC.